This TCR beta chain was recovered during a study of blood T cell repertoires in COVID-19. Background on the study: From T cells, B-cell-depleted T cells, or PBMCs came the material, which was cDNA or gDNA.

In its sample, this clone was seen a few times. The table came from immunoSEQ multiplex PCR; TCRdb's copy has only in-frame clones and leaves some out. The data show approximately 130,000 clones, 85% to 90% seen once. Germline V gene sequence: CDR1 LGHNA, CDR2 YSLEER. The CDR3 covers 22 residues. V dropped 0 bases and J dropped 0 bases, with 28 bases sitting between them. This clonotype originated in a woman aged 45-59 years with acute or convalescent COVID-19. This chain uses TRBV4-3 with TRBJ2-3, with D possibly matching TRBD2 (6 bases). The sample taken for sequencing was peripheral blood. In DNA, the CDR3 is TGCGCCAGCAGCCAAGATGGAGGGGCAGCGGGCCCCCCCCCGACTAGCACAGATACGCAGTATTTT. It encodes CASSQDGGAAGPPPTSTDTQYF.